What follows are 16 T cell receptor beta chains derived from one specimen sequenced in a study of early T cells in non-severe SARS-CoV-2 infection. MiXCR, applied by TCRdb to the 5' RACE reads, yields one record per CDR3 protein. In the table there are around 62,000 distinct CDR3 sequences, around 11% of which are singletons. Sequencing used whole blood. Every receptor here comes from an adult who was a healthcare worker with PCR-confirmed SARS-CoV-2 infection or an uninfected control (not recorded which).

Only a few counts were recorded for this clonotype. The chain recombines TRBV9 with TRBJ2-7, with 7 bases lining up with TRBD2. Germline V gene data show CDR1 as SGDLS and CDR2 as YYNGEE. CDR3 length equals 13 residues. The trim removed 0 bases at V and 7 bases at J, leaving 4 bases unmatched. The chain's CDR3 is CASSVVSSGEQYF. CDR3 DNA: TGTGCCAGCAGCGTAGTAAGTAGCGGGGAGCAGTACTTC.

This chain connects TRBV3-1 to TRBJ2-3; 7 bases agree with TRBD2. This CDR3 has 14 amino acids. Germline V gene sequence: CDR1 LGHDT, CDR2 YNNKEL (reference sequence). V was pared by 6 bases and J by 4 bases, with 7 bases of the junction left unmatched. The CDR3 loop is CASRRGSRADTQYF. The CDR3 bases are TGTGCCAGCAGGCGCGGGAGTAGGGCAGATACGCAGTATTTT.

This clonotype was observed at least ten times. The rearrangement joins TRBV7-8 to TRBJ2-4; possible D gene TRBD2, 6 bases. Trimming shortened V by 1 base and J by 2 bases, and 15 bases separated the two germline ends. This CDR3 has 17 amino acids. Germline V gene lookup returns CDR1 SGHVS and CDR2 FQNEAQ. CDR3 nucleotides: TGTGCCAGCAGCTTAGAACACGCCGGGAGAACCAAAAACATTCAGTACTTC. This sequence encodes CASSLEHAGRTKNIQYF.

This clonotype has at least ten counts. The J gene is TRBJ2-1, the V gene TRBV5-1; no reliable D call. The V gene lost 0 bases and the J gene lost 6 bases, with 10 bases spanning the gap. The CDR3 consists of 14 residues. CDR1 is SGHRS, CDR2 YFSETQ, per germline. The CDR3 region has the DNA TGCGCCAGCAGCTTGGTTTCTAGAAGCAATGAGCAGTTCTTC. The encoded protein is CASSLVSRSNEQFF.

This clonotype was observed many times. V gene TRBV12-3 or TRBV12-4 combines with J gene TRBJ2-1; D ambiguous. Deletions cut 6 bases from V and 4 bases from J, with 4 bases between. The CDR3 has 11 residues. The CDR3 DNA reads TGTGCCAGCAGCTATTACAATGAGCAGTTCTTC. It translates to CASSYYNEQFF.

The chain's CDR3 is CASSVVGASYEQYF. The DNA of the CDR3 is TGTGCCAGCAGCGTAGTGGGGGCCTCCTACGAGCAGTACTTC. V usage is TRBV9 and J usage is TRBJ2-7, with D possibly matching TRBD1 (6 bases). Germline V gene lookup returns CDR1 SGDLS and CDR2 YYNGEE. V was trimmed by 0 bases and J by 0 bases, leaving 7 bases between them. The CDR3 spans 14 residues.

In this sample, this clonotype turned up a few times. The J gene is TRBJ2-3, the V gene TRBV9, with D perhaps matching TRBD1 or TRBD2 (5 bases each). Germline CDR1 SGDLS, CDR2 YYNGEE. The CDR3 is made up of 15 amino acids. Between the trimmed V and J ends, which lost 4 bases and 1 base, there was a span of 13 bases. The CDR3 loop is CASSFMGEGTDTQYF. The CDR3 nucleotides are TGTGCCAGCAGCTTCATGGGGGAAGGCACAGATACGCAGTATTTT.

This clonotype was seen more than once but under ten times. This chain joins TRBV28 and TRBJ2-1; no clear D. There are 14 residues in the CDR3. Germline lookup yields CDR1 MDHEN and CDR2 SYDVKM. V was clipped by 9 bases and J by 0 bases, with 12 bases between them. The CDR3 protein is CARGMLSSYNEQFF. The CDR3 bases are TGTGCCAGGGGGATGCTGAGCTCCTACAATGAGCAGTTCTTC.

The chain employs TRBV11-2 and TRBJ1-1; maybe TRBD1 (5 bases). The CDR3 is made up of 15 amino acids. CDR1 and CDR2 (germline): SGHAT, FQNNGV. V lost 5 bases, J lost 5 bases, and 18 bases lay in between. The CDR3 region has the DNA TGTGCCAGCAGCCCGCCCGGGCAGGGTAGAACTGAAGCTTTCTTT. This sequence encodes CASSPPGQGRTEAFF.

This clonotype was counted many times. The genes are TRBV7-7 and TRBJ2-5, with D perhaps TRBD2 (5 bases). Trimming removed 4 bases from V and 5 bases from J, with 8 bases in between. In germline, CDR1 is SSHAT, CDR2 FNYEAQ (reference sequence). This CDR3 has 12 residues. CDR3 bases: TGTGCCAGCAGCTCCTCGGGGGAGACCCAGTACTTC. The encoded protein is CASSSSGETQYF.

The chain links TRBV2 to TRBJ1-5; TRBD1 matches 7 bases. Trimming at V came to 4 bases and at J to 2 bases, leaving 5 bases not matched to a gene. There are 15 residues in the CDR3. Per the germline V gene, CDR1 is SNHLY and CDR2 is FYNNEI. CDR3 DNA: TGTGCCAGCAGTGGGGAGGGACAGCGCAATCAGCCCCAGCATTTT. Protein product: CASSGEGQRNQPQHF.

This clonotype was seen a few times. The V and J genes are TRBV19 and TRBJ1-1, with 7 bases that match TRBD1. V trimming: 6 bases; J trimming: 6 bases; junction bases outside the gene matches: 7. Germline CDR1 reads LNHDA; CDR2 reads SQIVND (reference sequence). The CDR3 contains 13 residues. The CDR3 DNA sequence: TGTGCCAGTAGCCTGGGCAGGGGGGCTGAAGCTTTCTTT. Protein sequence: CASSLGRGAEAFF.

The V gene is TRBV2, the J gene TRBJ2-5, with TRBD1 matching over 9 bases. This CDR3 has 16 residues. CDR1 SNHLY and CDR2 FYNNEI come from the germline V gene. V lost 6 bases and J lost 5; bases outside the gene matches: 13. The chain's CDR3 is CASSAGTGLAGETQYF. CDR3 coding DNA: TGTGCCAGCAGCGCCGGGACAGGGCTCGCGGGGGAGACCCAGTACTTC.

Ten or more counts support this clonotype. The chain uses TRBV20-1 and TRBJ1-2, with TRBD1 matching 8 bases. The germline V gene has CDR1 DFQATT and CDR2 SNEGSKA (reference sequence). This CDR3 contains 14 residues. Unmatched junction bases numbered 11, after V lost 4 bases and J lost 7 bases. The CDR3 loop is CSAISSTGVSGYTF. DNA for the CDR3: TGCAGTGCTATCTCCTCGACAGGGGTCTCTGGCTACACCTTC.

In its sample, this clonotype was seen many times. The chain is built from TRBV29-1 and TRBJ1-2; D remains unclear. This CDR3 is 14 amino acids long. The germline CDR1 and CDR2 sequences are SQVTM and ANQGSEA. V was pared by 0 bases and J by 4 bases, with 12 bases between. CDR3 DNA sequence: TGCAGCGTTGAAGATCCCACAGCGCCCTATGGCTACACCTTC. As protein: CSVEDPTAPYGYTF. Full variable domain (rest looked up from reference TRBV29-1 and TRBJ1-2): SAVISQKPSRDICQRGTSLTIQCQVDSQVTMMFWYRQQPGQSLTLIATANQGSEATYESGFVIDKFPISRPNLTFSTLTVSNMSPEDSSIYLCSVEDPTAPYGYTFGSGTRLTVV.

In its sample, this clonotype was seen a few times. CDR3 residues: CASSRPPSDTQYF. The CDR3, as DNA: TGTGCCAGCAGCCGACCGCCTAGTGATACGCAGTATTTT. The chain joins TRBV3-1 to TRBJ2-3; no clear D. The CDR3 spans 13 residues. Per the germline V gene, CDR1 is LGHDT and CDR2 is YNNKEL (reference sequence). The V gene lost 4 bases and the J gene lost 6 bases, with 11 bases spanning the gap.